This TCR beta chain is from a study of T cell responses to AZD1222 COVID-19 vaccine. Study-wide findings and caveats: Clonal diversity was possibly underestimated; the donors were predominantly white British and more often female. Spike was spanned by vaccine-associated CD4 TCRs, with dominance at 160-218 and 743-854. Only a handful of AZD1222 recipients, about six in all, had baseline seropositivity.

The table came from immunoSEQ multiplex PCR; TCRdb's copy has only in-frame clones and leaves some out. The sample carries 130,000 to 150,000 clones, approximately 90% recorded once. Of note for this clone: Its antigen remains unidentified.

Per the germline V gene, CDR1 is SGDLS and CDR2 is YYNGEE. Trimming pared 0 bases from V and 2 bases from J, leaving 8 bases between. The CDR3 loop spans 14 amino acids. This TCR derives from an adult in good health. The chain joins TRBV9 to TRBJ1-2, with D possibly TRBD1 on 5 matching bases. The sequencing used peripheral blood, collected on day 0 of AZD1222 vaccination. The CDR3 loop is CASSVADSNYGYTF. The CDR3, as DNA: TGTGCCAGCAGCGTAGCCGACAGCAACTATGGCTACACCTTC. Variable domain in full (rest from reference TRBV9 and TRBJ1-2): DSGVTQTPKHLITATGQRVTLRCSPRSGDLSVYWYQQSLDQGLQFLIQYYNGEERAKGNILERFSAQQFPDLHSELNLSSLELGDSALYFCASSVADSNYGYTFGSGTRLTVV.